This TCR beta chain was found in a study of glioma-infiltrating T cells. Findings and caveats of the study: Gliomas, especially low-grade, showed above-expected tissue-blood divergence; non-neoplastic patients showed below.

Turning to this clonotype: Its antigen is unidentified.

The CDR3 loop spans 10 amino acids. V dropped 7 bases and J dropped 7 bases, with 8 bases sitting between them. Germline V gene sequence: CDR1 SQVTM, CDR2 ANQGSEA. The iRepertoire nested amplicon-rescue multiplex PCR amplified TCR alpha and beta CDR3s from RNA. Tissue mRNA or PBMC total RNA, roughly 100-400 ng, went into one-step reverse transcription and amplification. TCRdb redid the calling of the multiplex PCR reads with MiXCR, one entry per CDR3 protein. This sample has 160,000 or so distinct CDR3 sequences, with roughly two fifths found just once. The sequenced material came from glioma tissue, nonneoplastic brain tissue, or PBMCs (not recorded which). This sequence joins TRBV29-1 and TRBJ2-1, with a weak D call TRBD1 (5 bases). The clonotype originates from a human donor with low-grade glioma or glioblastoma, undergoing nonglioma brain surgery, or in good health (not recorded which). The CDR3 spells CSGAGNEQFF. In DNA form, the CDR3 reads TGCAGCGGGGCAGGGAATGAGCAGTTCTTC.